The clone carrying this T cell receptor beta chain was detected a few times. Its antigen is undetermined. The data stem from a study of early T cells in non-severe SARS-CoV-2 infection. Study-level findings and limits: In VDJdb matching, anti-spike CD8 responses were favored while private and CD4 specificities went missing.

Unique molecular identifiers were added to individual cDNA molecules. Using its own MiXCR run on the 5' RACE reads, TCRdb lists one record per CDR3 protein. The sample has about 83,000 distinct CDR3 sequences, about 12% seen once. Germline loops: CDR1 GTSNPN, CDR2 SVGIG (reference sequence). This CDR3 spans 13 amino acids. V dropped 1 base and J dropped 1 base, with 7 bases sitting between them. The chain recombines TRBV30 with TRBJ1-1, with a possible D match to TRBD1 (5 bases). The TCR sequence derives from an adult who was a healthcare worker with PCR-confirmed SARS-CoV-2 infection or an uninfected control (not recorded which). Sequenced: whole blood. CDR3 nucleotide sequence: TGTGCCTGGAGTGCCGACAGGAACACTGAAGCTTTCTTT. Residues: CAWSADRNTEAFF.